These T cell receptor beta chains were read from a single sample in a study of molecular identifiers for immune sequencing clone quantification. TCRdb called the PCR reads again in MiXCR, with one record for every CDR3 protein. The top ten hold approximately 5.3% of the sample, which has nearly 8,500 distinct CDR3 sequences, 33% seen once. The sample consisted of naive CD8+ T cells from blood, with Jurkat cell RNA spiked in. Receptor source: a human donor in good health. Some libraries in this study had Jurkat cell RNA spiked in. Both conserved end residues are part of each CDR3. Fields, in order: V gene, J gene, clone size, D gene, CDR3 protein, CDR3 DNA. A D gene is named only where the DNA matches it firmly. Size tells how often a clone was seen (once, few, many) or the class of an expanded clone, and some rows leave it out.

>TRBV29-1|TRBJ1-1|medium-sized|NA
CSVVYGEAFF
TGCAGCGTTGTCTACGGAGAAGCTTTCTTT
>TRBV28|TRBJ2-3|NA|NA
CASTLKGQAADTQYF
TGTGCCAGCACCTTGAAGGGCCAAGCCGCAGATACGCAGTATTTT
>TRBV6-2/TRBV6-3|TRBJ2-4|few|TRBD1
CASSYRDRQLAKNIQYF
TGTGCCAGCAGTTACCGGGACAGACAGCTAGCCAAAAACATTCAGTACTTC
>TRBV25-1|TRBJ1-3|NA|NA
CASSLGTDGNTIYF
TGTGCCAGCAGTCTGGGGACCGATGGAAACACCATATATTTT
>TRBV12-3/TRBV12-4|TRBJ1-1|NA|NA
CASSLDLGHPNTEAFF
TGTGCCAGCAGTTTAGACTTGGGACACCCGAACACTGAAGCTTTCTTT
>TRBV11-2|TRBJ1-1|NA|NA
CASSLGGLMTGHLNTEAFF
TGTGCCAGCAGCTTAGGAGGTTTGATGACGGGACACCTAAACACTGAAGCTTTCTTT
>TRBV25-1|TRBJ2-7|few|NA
CASRGGLLQYF
TGTGCCAGCAGGGGAGGACTACTTCAGTACTTC
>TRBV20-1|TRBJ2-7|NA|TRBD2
CSATPGLAPYEQYF
TGCAGTGCAACCCCGGGACTAGCGCCCTACGAGCAGTACTTC
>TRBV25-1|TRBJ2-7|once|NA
CASSAARAYEQYF
TGTGCCAGCAGTGCAGCGAGAGCCTACGAGCAGTACTTC
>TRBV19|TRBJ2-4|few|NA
CASSPDTLNIQYF
TGTGCCAGTAGCCCGGACACCCTAAACATTCAGTACTTC
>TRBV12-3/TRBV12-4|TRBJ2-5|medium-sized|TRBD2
CASLAGEFQETQYF
TGTGCCAGCCTAGCGGGGGAATTCCAAGAGACCCAGTACTTC
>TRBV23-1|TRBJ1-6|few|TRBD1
CASSPRDREPYNSPLHF
TGCGCCAGCAGTCCCCGGGACAGGGAACCCTATAATTCACCCCTCCACTTT
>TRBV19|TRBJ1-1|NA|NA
CASSIGGNTEAFF
TGTGCCAGTAGTATAGGAGGAAACACTGAAGCTTTCTTT
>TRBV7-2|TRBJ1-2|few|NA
CASSLTGLSGYGYTF
TGTGCCAGCAGCTTAACGGGCCTCTCTGGCTATGGCTACACCTTC
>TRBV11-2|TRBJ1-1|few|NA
CASSPTRGLTEAFF
TGTGCCAGCAGCCCCACGCGGGGATTGACTGAAGCTTTCTTT
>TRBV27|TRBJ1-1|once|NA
CASCPRAPGLEAFF
TGTGCCAGCTGCCCCCGGGCCCCAGGACTAGAAGCTTTCTTT
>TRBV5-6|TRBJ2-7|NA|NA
CASSPGTAYEQYF
TGTGCCAGCAGCCCCGGGACGGCATACGAGCAGTACTTC
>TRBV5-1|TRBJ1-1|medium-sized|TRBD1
CASSPGQGATEAFF
TGCGCCAGCAGCCCAGGACAGGGGGCGACTGAAGCTTTCTTT
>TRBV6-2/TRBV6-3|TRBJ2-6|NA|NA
CAGGGVGANVLTF
TGTGCCGGAGGGGGAGTTGGGGCCAACGTCCTGACTTTC
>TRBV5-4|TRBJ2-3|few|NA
CASSSFSTDTQYF
TGTGCCAGCAGCTCGTTTAGCACAGATACGCAGTATTTT
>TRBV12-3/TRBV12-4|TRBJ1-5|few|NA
CASSPTGDSNQPQHF
TGTGCCAGCAGCCCGACGGGGGATAGCAATCAGCCCCAGCATTTT
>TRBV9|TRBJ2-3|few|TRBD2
CASSSSGLGFHTQYF
TGTGCCAGCAGCTCATCGGGACTAGGTTTCCATACGCAGTATTTT
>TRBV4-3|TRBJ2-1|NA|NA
CASSQQQGYEQFF
TGCGCCAGCAGCCAACAGCAGGGCTATGAGCAGTTCTTC
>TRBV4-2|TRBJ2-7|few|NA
CASSQGGREQYF
TGTGCCAGCAGCCAAGGGGGCCGCGAGCAGTACTTC
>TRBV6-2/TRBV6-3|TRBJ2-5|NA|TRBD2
CASSYSIAGGQETQYF
TGTGCCAGCAGTTACTCTATAGCGGGAGGGCAAGAGACCCAGTACTTC
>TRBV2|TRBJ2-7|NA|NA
CAREAGPFGEQYF
TGTGCCAGAGAGGCAGGGCCATTCGGCGAGCAGTACTTC
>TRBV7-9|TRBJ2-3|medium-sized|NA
CASSPQGSNTQYF
TGTGCCAGCAGTCCACAGGGAAGTAATACGCAGTATTTT
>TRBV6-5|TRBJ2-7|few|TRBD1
CASSYHLILGDRGPYEQYF
TGTGCCAGCAGTTATCACCTGATTCTAGGAGACAGGGGGCCCTACGAGCAGTACTTC
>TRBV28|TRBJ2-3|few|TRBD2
CASLPGLEYVTQYF
TGTGCCAGCCTACCGGGACTAGAGTACGTTACGCAGTATTTT
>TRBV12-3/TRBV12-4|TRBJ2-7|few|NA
CASSLAGRNSEQYF
TGTGCCAGCAGTTTAGCCGGGAGAAATTCCGAGCAGTACTTC
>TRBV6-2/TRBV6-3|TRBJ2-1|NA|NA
CASSYSGTSDYNDQFF
TGTGCCAGCAGTTACTCGGGGACAAGCGACTACAATGATCAGTTCTTC
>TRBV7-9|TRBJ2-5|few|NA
CASSQTMGRKEETQYF
TGTGCCAGCAGCCAAACCATGGGCAGGAAAGAAGAGACCCAGTACTTC
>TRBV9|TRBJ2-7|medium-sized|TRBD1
CASSHGQGPTYEQYF
TGTGCCAGCAGCCACGGACAGGGGCCGACCTACGAGCAGTACTTC
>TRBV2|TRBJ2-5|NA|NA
CASSKTQYF
TGTGCCAGCAGCAAGACCCAGTACTTC
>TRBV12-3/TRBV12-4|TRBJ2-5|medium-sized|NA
CASSFGAGLETQYF
TGTGCCAGCAGTTTCGGTGCGGGGTTGGAGACCCAGTACTTC
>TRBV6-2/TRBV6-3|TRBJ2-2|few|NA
CASIFGGTGELFF
TGTGCCAGCATCTTTGGGGGAACCGGGGAGCTGTTTTTT
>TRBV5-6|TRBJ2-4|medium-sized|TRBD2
CASSDGLAVLAKNIQYF
TGTGCCAGCAGCGATGGACTAGCGGTACTAGCCAAAAACATTCAGTACTTC
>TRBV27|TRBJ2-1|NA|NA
CASSPTPGLYEQFF
TGTGCCAGCAGTCCCACCCCGGGCTTGTATGAGCAGTTCTTC
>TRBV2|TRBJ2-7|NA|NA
CASSESTYYEQYF
TGTGCCAGCAGTGAATCAACCTACTACGAGCAGTACTTC
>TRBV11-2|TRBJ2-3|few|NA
CASSLAGPIDPIGQYF
TGTGCCAGCAGCTTAGCGGGACCTATCGACCCGATAGGGCAGTATTTT
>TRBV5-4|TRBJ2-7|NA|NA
CASREGLGVQYF
TGTGCCAGCAGGGAGGGCCTAGGGGTACAGTACTTC
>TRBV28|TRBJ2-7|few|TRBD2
CASSGRREPYEQYF
TGTGCCAGCAGTGGGCGGCGGGAGCCCTACGAGCAGTACTTC
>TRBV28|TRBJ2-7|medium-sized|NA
CASSPDRNSYEQYF
TGTGCCAGCAGTCCTGACAGAAACTCCTACGAGCAGTACTTC
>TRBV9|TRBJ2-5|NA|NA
CASSVGSGAGRKETQYF
TGTGCCAGCAGCGTAGGATCTGGGGCGGGAAGGAAAGAGACCCAGTACTTC
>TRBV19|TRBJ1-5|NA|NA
CASSIALIRDNNQPQHF
TGTGCCAGTAGTATAGCCCTAATCCGGGACAACAATCAGCCCCAGCATTTT
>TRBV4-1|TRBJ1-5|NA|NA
CASSQDKRGINQPQHF
TGCGCCAGCAGCCAAGATAAAAGGGGAATCAATCAGCCCCAGCATTTT
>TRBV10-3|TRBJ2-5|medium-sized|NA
CAIGEGGQETQYF
TGTGCCATCGGAGAGGGAGGCCAAGAGACCCAGTACTTC
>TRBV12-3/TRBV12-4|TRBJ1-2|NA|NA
CASSWTPSNYGYTF
TGTGCCAGCAGTTGGACACCGTCTAACTATGGCTACACCTTC
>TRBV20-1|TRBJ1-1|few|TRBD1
CSAREGQLVPEAFF
TGCAGTGCTAGAGAGGGACAGCTTGTCCCTGAAGCTTTCTTT
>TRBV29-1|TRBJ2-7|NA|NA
CSDEFRDGGSYEQYF
TGCAGCGATGAGTTCCGGGACGGAGGCTCCTACGAGCAGTACTTC
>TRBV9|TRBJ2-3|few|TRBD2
CASSTPREGASTDTQYF
TGTGCCAGCAGCACTCCGAGGGAGGGAGCTAGCACAGATACGCAGTATTTT
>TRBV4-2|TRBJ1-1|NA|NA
CASSQNQYREALF
TGTGCCAGCAGCCAAAATCAGTACCGAGAAGCTCTCTTT